This TCR beta chain appears in the sequencing data of a study of T-cell reconstitution after alpha-beta-depleted transplantation in children. Study results and limitations: Reportedly, only several hundred clones from non-depleted graft cells drove alpha-beta T-cell counts at about two months.

CDR1 and CDR2 from the germline V gene are ENHRY and SYGVKD. J lost 3 bases, V lost 9 bases, and 14 bases had no gene match. The CDR3 is 17 residues long. The table lists this clonotype with a few counts. Its antigen remains unknown. Construction of the TCRbeta library involved unique molecular identifiers. TCRdb fed the PCR reads into MiXCR, producing one record per CDR3 protein. Of 450,000 to 600,000 distinct CDR3 sequences detected, over 10% appear once; the ten largest clones hold approximately 2%. Sequenced here: PBMCs, mostly from graft donor cells, sampled 360 days after TCRalphabeta/CD19-depleted stem cell transplant. The J gene is TRBJ2-2, the V gene TRBV10-3, with TRBD2 matching over 9 bases. The sequence came from a male patient under 18 who had a stem cell transplant for acute myeloid leukemia, so the T cells may come from the graft donor. This CDR3 reads CAIHGGRAQGDTGELFF. In DNA form, the CDR3 reads TGTGCCATTCACGGCGGGAGGGCCCAGGGGGACACCGGGGAGCTGTTTTTT.